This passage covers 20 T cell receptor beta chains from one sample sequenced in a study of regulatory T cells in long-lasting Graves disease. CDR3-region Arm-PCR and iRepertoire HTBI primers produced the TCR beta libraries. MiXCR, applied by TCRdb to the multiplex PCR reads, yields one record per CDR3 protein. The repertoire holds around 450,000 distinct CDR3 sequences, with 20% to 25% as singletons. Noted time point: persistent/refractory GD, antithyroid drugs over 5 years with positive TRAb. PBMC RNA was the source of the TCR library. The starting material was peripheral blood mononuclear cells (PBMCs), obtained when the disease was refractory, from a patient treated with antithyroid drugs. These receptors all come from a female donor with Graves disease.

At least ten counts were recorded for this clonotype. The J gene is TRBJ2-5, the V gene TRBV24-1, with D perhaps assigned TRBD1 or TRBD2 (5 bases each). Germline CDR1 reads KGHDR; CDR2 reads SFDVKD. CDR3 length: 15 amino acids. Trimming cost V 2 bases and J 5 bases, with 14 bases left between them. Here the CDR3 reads CATSDSGGRRETQYF. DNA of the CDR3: TGTGCCACCAGTGATTCTGGGGGTAGGAGGGAGACCCAGTACTTC.

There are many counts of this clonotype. In DNA form, the CDR3 reads TGTGCCACCAGCACCGGGACAGGGGGGGCTCAGCCCCAGCATTTT. It is translated as CATSTGTGGAQPQHF. V usage is TRBV24-1 and J usage is TRBJ1-5, with 11 positions matching TRBD1. The trim removed 7 bases at V and 6 bases at J, leaving 7 bases unmatched. The germline V gene has CDR1 KGHDR and CDR2 SFDVKD. This CDR3 spans 15 amino acids.

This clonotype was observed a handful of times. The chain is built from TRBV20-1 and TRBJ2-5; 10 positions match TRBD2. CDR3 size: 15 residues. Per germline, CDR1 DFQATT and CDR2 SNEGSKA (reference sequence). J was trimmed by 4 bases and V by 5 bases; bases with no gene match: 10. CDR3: CSAPSLLAGVETQYF. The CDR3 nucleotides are TGCAGTGCTCCATCGCTTCTAGCGGGAGTAGAGACCCAGTACTTC.

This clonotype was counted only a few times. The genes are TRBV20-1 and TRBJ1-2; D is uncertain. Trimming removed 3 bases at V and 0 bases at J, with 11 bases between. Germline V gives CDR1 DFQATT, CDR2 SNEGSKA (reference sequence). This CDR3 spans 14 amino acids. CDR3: CSASVPPANYGYTF. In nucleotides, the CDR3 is TGCAGTGCTAGCGTCCCCCCGGCTAACTATGGCTACACCTTC.

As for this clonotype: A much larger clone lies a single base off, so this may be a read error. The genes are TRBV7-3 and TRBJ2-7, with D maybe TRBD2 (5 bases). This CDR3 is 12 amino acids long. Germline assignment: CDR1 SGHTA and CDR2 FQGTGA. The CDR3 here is CTSGPARSEQYF. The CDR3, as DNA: TGTACCAGCGGCCCCGCGAGGAGCGAGCAGTACTTC. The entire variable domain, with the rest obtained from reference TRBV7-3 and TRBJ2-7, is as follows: GAGVSQTPSNKVTEKGKYVELRCDPISGHTALYWYRQSLGQGPEFLIYFQGTGAADDSGLPNDRFFAVRPEGSVSTLKIQRTERGDSAVYLCTSGPARSEQYFGPGTRLTVT.

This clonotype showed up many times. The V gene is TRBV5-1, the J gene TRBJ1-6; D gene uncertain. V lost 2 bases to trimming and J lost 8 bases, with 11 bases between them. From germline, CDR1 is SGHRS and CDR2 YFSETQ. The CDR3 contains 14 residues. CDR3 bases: TGCGCCAGCAGCTTAGTGCATGGGGATTCACCCCTCCACTTT. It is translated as CASSLVHGDSPLHF.

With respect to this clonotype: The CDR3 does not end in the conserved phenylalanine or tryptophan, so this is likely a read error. The CDR3 sequence: CASSLIRGANQPQHL. CDR3 nucleotide sequence: TGTGCCAGCAGTTTAATAAGGGGCGCTAATCAGCCCCAGCATTTA. This chain joins TRBV12-3 or TRBV12-4 and TRBJ1-5; the D gene is possibly TRBD1 (5 bases). There are 15 residues in the CDR3. V was cut by 2 bases and J by 4 bases, with 12 bases left in between.

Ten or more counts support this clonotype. CDR3 loop: CAASGQGDEKLFF. The CDR3 bases are TGTGCCGCCTCTGGACAGGGAGACGAAAAACTGTTTTTT. The rearrangement uses TRBV6-1 and TRBJ1-4, with TRBD1 matching 8 bases. The germline V gene encodes CDR1 MNHNS and CDR2 SASEGT. The trim removed 11 bases at V and 8 bases at J, leaving 10 bases unmatched. The CDR3 sequence is 13 residues long.

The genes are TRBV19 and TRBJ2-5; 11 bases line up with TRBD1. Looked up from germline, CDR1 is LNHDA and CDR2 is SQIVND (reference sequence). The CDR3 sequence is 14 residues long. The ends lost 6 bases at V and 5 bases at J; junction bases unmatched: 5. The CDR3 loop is CASSAGTGGETQYF. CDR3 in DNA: TGTGCCAGTAGCGCCGGGACAGGGGGGGAGACCCAGTACTTC.

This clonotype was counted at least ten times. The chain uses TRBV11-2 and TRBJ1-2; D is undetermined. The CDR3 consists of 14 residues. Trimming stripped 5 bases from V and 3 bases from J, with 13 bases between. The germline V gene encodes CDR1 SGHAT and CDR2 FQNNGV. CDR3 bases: TGTGCCAGCAGCCTCCAAAACCGTGACTATGGCTACACCTTC. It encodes CASSLQNRDYGYTF.

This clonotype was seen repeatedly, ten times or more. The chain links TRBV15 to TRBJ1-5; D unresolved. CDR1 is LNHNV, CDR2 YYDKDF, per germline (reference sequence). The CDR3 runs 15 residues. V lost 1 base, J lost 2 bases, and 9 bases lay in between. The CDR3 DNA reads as TGTGCCACCAGCAGAGGATGGGGAGGCAATCAGCCCCAGCATTTT. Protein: CATSRGWGGNQPQHF.

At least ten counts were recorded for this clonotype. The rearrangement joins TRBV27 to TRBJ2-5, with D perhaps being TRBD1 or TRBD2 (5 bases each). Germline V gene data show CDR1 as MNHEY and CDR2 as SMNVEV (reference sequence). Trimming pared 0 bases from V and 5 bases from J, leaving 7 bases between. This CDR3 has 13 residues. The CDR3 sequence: CASSLSGTETQYF. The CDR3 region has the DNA TGTGCCAGCAGTTTATCAGGGACGGAGACCCAGTACTTC.

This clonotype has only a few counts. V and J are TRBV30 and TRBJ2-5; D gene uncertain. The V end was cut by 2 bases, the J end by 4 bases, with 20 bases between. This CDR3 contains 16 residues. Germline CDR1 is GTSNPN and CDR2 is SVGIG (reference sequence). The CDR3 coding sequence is TGTGCCTGGAGTAGTTGGCCAGACTCGAGAGGAGAGACCCAGTACTTC. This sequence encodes CAWSSWPDSRGETQYF.

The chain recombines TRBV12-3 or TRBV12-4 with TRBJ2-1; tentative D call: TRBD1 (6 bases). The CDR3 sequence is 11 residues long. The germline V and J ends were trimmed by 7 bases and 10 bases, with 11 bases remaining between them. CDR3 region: CASKTGTEQFF. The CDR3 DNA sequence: TGTGCCAGCAAAACCGGGACAGAGCAGTTCTTC.

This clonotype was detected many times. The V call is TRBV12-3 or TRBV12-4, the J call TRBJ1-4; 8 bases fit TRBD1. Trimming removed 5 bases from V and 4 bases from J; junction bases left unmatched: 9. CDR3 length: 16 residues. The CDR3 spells CASSEAPGGYNEKLFF. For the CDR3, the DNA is TGTGCCAGCAGTGAAGCGCCAGGGGGCTATAATGAAAAACTGTTTTTT.

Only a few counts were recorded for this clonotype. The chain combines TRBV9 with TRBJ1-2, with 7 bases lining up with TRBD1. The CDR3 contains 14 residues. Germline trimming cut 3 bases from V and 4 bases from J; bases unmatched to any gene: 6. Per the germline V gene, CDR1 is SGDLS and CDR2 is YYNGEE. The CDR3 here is CASSATGEFYGYTF. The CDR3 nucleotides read TGTGCCAGCAGCGCAACAGGGGAATTCTATGGCTACACCTTC.

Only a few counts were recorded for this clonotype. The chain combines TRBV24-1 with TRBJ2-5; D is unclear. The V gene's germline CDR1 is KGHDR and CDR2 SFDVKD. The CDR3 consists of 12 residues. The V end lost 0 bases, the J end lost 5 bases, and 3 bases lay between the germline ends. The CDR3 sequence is CATSDLSETQYF. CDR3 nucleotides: TGTGCCACCAGTGATTTGTCTGAGACCCAGTACTTC.

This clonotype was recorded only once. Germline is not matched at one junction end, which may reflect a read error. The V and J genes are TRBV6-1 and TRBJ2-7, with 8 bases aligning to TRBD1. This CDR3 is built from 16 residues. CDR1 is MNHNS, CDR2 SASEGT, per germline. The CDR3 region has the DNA TGTGCCAGCAGTGAAGGTGCGGGGACAGGAGCCTACGAGCAGGACTTC. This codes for CASSEGAGTGAYEQDF.

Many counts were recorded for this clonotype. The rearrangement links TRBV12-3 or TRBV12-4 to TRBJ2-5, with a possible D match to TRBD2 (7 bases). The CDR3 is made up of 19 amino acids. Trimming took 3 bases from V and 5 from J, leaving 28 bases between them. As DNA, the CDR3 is TGTGCCAGCAGTTTTAGGTCTCTGGGGCGGGGGCCCAGTAGGGAGACCCAGTACTTC. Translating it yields CASSFRSLGRGPSRETQYF.

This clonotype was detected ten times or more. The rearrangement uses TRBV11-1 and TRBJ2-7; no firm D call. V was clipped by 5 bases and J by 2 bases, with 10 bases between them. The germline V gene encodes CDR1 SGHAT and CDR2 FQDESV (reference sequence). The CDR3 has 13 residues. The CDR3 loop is CASSLLSPYEQYF. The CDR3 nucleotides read TGTGCCAGCAGCCTGCTGAGTCCCTACGAGCAGTACTTC.